Below are 12 T cell receptor beta chains sequenced from a single sample in a study of shared clonotypes between healthy human individuals. Sequenced by immunoSEQ multiplex PCR; TCRdb stores in-frame clones only, minus some. This sample yields around 530,000 clones, of which around 78% are seen a single time; around 12% belongs to the top ten. The sample taken for sequencing was PBMCs. Receptors were obtained from a middle-aged woman in good health. Some clones in this sample may be carry-over from other donors' samples.

Worth noting for this clone: A much larger clonotype is one base distant, so this may be a read error. This chain joins TRBV5-4 and TRBJ1-4; D gene unclear. The CDR3 runs 16 residues. The V gene's germline CDR1 is SGHNT and CDR2 YYREEE (reference sequence). CDR3 loop: CANSLAPAKMNEKLFF. The CDR3 coding sequence is TGTGCCAACAGCTTGGCCCCCGCGAAGATGAATGAAAAACTGTTTTTT.

J is TRBJ2-5 and V is TRBV5-1; 9 nucleotides align to TRBD2. The tail of the sequence fits TRBJ2-7 better, so the J call may be wrong. Germline CDR1 is SGHRS and CDR2 is YFSETQ. This CDR3 spans 15 amino acids. The CDR3 nucleotides are TGCGCCAGCAGCTCCGGACTAGCGTTATCCTACGAGCAGTACTTC. It translates to CASSSGLALSYEQYF.

The chain has TRBV7-9 and TRBJ2-1; 7 bases match TRBD2. Germline V gene sequence: CDR1 SEHNR, CDR2 FQNEAQ (reference sequence). The V and J ends lost 5 bases and 5 bases, in that order; junction bases with no gene match: 12. This CDR3 is built from 16 residues. CDR3 loop: CASSRLGEGMDNEQFF. CDR3 DNA sequence: TGTGCCAGCAGCCGCTTGGGGGAGGGAATGGACAATGAGCAGTTCTTC.

On this clone: The junction does not match germline at one end; this may be a read error. V gene TRBV7-2 combines with J gene TRBJ2-5, with D maybe TRBD2 (6 bases). Germline V lookup: CDR1 SGHTA, CDR2 FQGNSA. There are 16 residues in the CDR3. This CDR3 reads CASSLGGGAGQESQYF. DNA for the CDR3: TGTGCCAGCAGCTTAGGAGGAGGGGCAGGACAAGAGTCCCAGTACTTC.

The J gene is TRBJ2-7, the V gene TRBV28; TRBD2 might be the D (6 bases). V lost 7 bases and J 0 bases, leaving 10 bases between the germline ends. The CDR3 runs 13 residues. Germline V gene lookup returns CDR1 MDHEN and CDR2 SYDVKM. The CDR3 nucleotides are TGTGCCAGCAAGGAGGGCTCCTCCTACGAGCAGTACTTC. This sequence encodes CASKEGSSYEQYF.

V and J are TRBV6-6 and TRBJ2-7, with 9 bases fitting TRBD1. The CDR3 is made up of 14 amino acids. CDR1 MNHNY and CDR2 SVGAGI come from the germline V gene (reference sequence). Trimming cost V 5 bases and J 3 bases; bases outside gene matches: 5. The chain's CDR3 is CASSPTGGLYEQYF. In DNA, the CDR3 is TGTGCCAGCAGTCCGACAGGGGGGCTCTACGAGCAGTACTTC.

The J gene is TRBJ2-5, the V gene TRBV4-3; TRBD1 agrees at 10 bases. The CDR3 is made up of 17 amino acids. Germline values: CDR1 LGHNA, CDR2 YSLEER. The J segment lost 4 bases and the V segment lost 4 bases, leaving 12 bases of the junction unmatched. CDR3 sequence: CASSRTPGQGTLETQYF. The CDR3 DNA reads as TGCGCCAGCAGCCGCACACCGGGACAGGGGACCCTAGAGACCCAGTACTTC.

V usage is TRBV30 and J usage is TRBJ1-4; no clear D gene. Germline V lookup: CDR1 GTSNPN, CDR2 SVGIG (reference sequence). The CDR3 contains 11 residues. V was clipped by 2 bases and J by 8 bases, with 6 bases between them. CDR3 region: CAWSSKEKLFF. The CDR3 bases are TGTGCCTGGAGTTCGAAGGAAAAACTGTTTTTT.

The chain recombines TRBV2 with TRBJ2-2; TRBD2 aligns across 9 bases. V shed 6 bases and J 5 bases; nucleotides not matched to a gene: 7. The CDR3 is 15 amino acids. Germline loops: CDR1 SNHLY, CDR2 FYNNEI. The CDR3: CASSPLLAGTGELFF. The CDR3 DNA sequence: TGTGCCAGCAGCCCCCTTCTAGCGGGGACCGGGGAGCTGTTTTTT.

CDR3 nucleotides: TGCGCCAGCAGCCAAGGGGACACCACTAGGGACGAGCAGTACTTC. It translates to CASSQGDTTRDEQYF. The chain recombines TRBV4-3 with TRBJ2-7; tentative D call: TRBD1 (6 bases). Trimming took 1 base from V and 5 from J, leaving 15 bases between them. CDR1 and CDR2 (germline): LGHNA, YSLEER. The CDR3 is 15 amino acids.

CDR3 sequence reads: CASSVGQPTNTEAFF. CDR3 in DNA: TGTGCCAGCAGCGTAGGACAGCCGACGAACACTGAAGCTTTCTTT. This chain joins TRBV9 and TRBJ1-1, with D possibly TRBD1 on 5 matching bases. Trimming took 0 bases from V and 1 from J, leaving 10 bases between them. The CDR3 is made up of 15 amino acids. Germline V lookup: CDR1 SGDLS, CDR2 YYNGEE.

This clone was recorded many times. This chain links TRBV2 with TRBJ1-5, with 11 bases aligning to TRBD1. The CDR3 sequence is 17 residues long. After removal of 4 bases from V and 0 bases from J, the junction contained 5 bases not matched to a gene. The germline V gene encodes CDR1 SNHLY and CDR2 FYNNEI. CDR3 protein: CASSADRGPNSNQPQHF. In DNA form, the CDR3 reads TGTGCCAGCAGTGCGGACAGGGGGCCTAATAGCAATCAGCCCCAGCATTTT. The whole variable domain, filled in from reference TRBV2 and TRBJ1-5, reads EPEVTQTPSHQVTQMGQEVILRCVPISNHLYFYWYRQILGQKVEFLVSFYNNEISEKSEIFDDQFSVERPDGSNFTLKIRSTKLEDSAMYFCASSADRGPNSNQPQHFGDGTRLSIL.